The rows below give T cell receptor beta chains drawn from one sample of a study of T cell responses to AZD1222 COVID-19 vaccine. The table came from immunoSEQ multiplex PCR; TCRdb's copy has only in-frame clones and leaves some out. The sample lists 100,000 to 110,000 clones, 88% occurring once. Source: peripheral blood, taken on day 0 of AZD1222 vaccination. The receptors were sampled from an adult in good health. The CDR3 runs from the conserved cysteine through the conserved F or W. The D gene is left open where the match is weak. Only some rows state a clone size, as once, few, many or a class for expanded clones.

CDR3 DNA: TGTGCCAGCAGCTCTTGGGCACAGGCGGGAAACAATGAGCAGTTCTTC
CDR3 protein: CASSSWAQAGNNEQFF
V gene: TRBV7-2
J gene: TRBJ2-1
clone size: .
D gene: .

CDR3 DNA: TGTGCCAGCAGCTTGGCCCTCTCCATCACCCCCTATGGCTACACCTTC
CDR3 protein: CASSLALSITPYGYTF
V gene: TRBV5-6
J gene: TRBJ1-2
clone size: .
D gene: .

CDR3 DNA: TGTGCCAGCATTTCCCCTACAGGCTCCTACGAGCAGTACTTC
CDR3 protein: CASISPTGSYEQYF
V gene: TRBV28
J gene: TRBJ2-7
clone size: .
D gene: .

CDR3 DNA: TGCGCCAGCAGCCAGCGGCACTCGACCCCCTCCTACGAGCAGTACTTC
CDR3 protein: CASSQRHSTPSYEQYF
V gene: TRBV4-3
J gene: TRBJ2-7
clone size: .
D gene: .

CDR3 DNA: TGTGCCAGCAGCTTTGGACTTAATTCACCCCTCCACTTT
CDR3 protein: CASSFGLNSPLHF
V gene: TRBV11-2
J gene: TRBJ1-6
clone size: .
D gene: .

CDR3 DNA: TGTGCCAGCAGTAAGGAAAACACCGGGGAGCTGTTTTTT
CDR3 protein: CASSKENTGELFF
V gene: TRBV7-9
J gene: TRBJ2-2
clone size: .
D gene: .

CDR3 DNA: TGTGCCAGCAGTGAAGAGCGTTGGAACTCTGGGGCCAACGTCCTGACTTTC
CDR3 protein: CASSEERWNSGANVLTF
V gene: TRBV6-1
J gene: TRBJ2-6
clone size: .
D gene: .

CDR3 DNA: TGCGCCAGCATCGAAAACGGGACACGGAGCTCCTACGAGCAGTACTTC
CDR3 protein: CASIENGTRSSYEQYF
V gene: TRBV10-1
J gene: TRBJ2-7
clone size: .
D gene: .

CDR3 DNA: TGTGCCAGCAGCCAAGACCCGGACAGGGCGCAGACCCAGTACTTC
CDR3 protein: CASSQDPDRAQTQYF
V gene: TRBV3-1/TRBV3-2
J gene: TRBJ2-5
clone size: .
D gene: TRBD1

CDR3 DNA: TGTGCCAGCAGCCTGAACAGCTACGAGCAGTACTTC
CDR3 protein: CASSLNSYEQYF
V gene: TRBV5-4
J gene: TRBJ2-7
clone size: .
D gene: .

CDR3 DNA: TGCGCCAGCAGCACCCAACCCTCTAGCGGGAGTCGCACAGATACGCAGTATTTT
CDR3 protein: CASSTQPSSGSRTDTQYF
V gene: TRBV5-1
J gene: TRBJ2-3
clone size: .
D gene: TRBD2

CDR3 DNA: TGTGCCAGCTCACCAACAGGGGTCGGAAACACCATATATTTT
CDR3 protein: CASSPTGVGNTIYF
V gene: TRBV18
J gene: TRBJ1-3
clone size: .
D gene: TRBD1

CDR3 DNA: TGTGCCAGCAGTGAGATGGGGATCAATCAGCCCCAGCATTTT
CDR3 protein: CASSEMGINQPQHF
V gene: TRBV2
J gene: TRBJ1-5
clone size: .
D gene: .

CDR3 DNA: TGCGCCAGCAGCCAAGCACGGGGTGTTATGCCCCAGCATTTT
CDR3 protein: CASSQARGVMPQHF
V gene: TRBV4-3
J gene: TRBJ1-5
clone size: few
D gene: .

CDR3 DNA: TGTGCCAGCAGTGGCGCGGGGCGCTATGGCTACACCTTC
CDR3 protein: CASSGAGRYGYTF
V gene: TRBV5-4
J gene: TRBJ1-2
clone size: .
D gene: .

CDR3 DNA: TGTGCCAGCAGCCGCCGATTGGGACGGGCGCCATTGGAGCAGTACTTC
CDR3 protein: CASSRRLGRAPLEQYF
V gene: TRBV28
J gene: TRBJ2-7
clone size: once
D gene: .

CDR3 DNA: TGCGCCAGCACCCCCGGGGCACTCCTTGGGGACACCATATATTTT
CDR3 protein: CASTPGALLGDTIYF
V gene: TRBV5-1
J gene: TRBJ1-3
clone size: few
D gene: .

CDR3 DNA: TGTGCCAGCAGTTTAAGGTCGGGGGCGGGAAGAGGGAACACAGATACGCAGTATTTT
CDR3 protein: CASSLRSGAGRGNTDTQYF
V gene: TRBV27
J gene: TRBJ2-3
clone size: once
D gene: .

CDR3 DNA: TGTGCCAGCAGTGACCGATCTCCAGGGGGAGGCACTGAAGCTTTCTTT
CDR3 protein: CASSDRSPGGGTEAFF
V gene: TRBV2
J gene: TRBJ1-1
clone size: .
D gene: TRBD1

CDR3 DNA: TGTGCCAGCAGCTCATACTTGTTAAGCTCCTACAATGAGCAGTTCTTC
CDR3 protein: CASSSYLLSSYNEQFF
V gene: TRBV7-6
J gene: TRBJ2-1
clone size: .
D gene: .

CDR3 DNA: TGCGCCAGCAGCGAGAGGGGTGAGATGAACACTGAAGCTTTCTTT
CDR3 protein: CASSERGEMNTEAFF
V gene: TRBV5-1
J gene: TRBJ1-1
clone size: .
D gene: .

CDR3 DNA: TGTGCCAGCACACTGGGACAGACGACAGGTCAGCCCCAGCATTTT
CDR3 protein: CASTLGQTTGQPQHF
V gene: TRBV28
J gene: TRBJ1-5
clone size: once
D gene: TRBD1

CDR3 DNA: TGTGCCAGCAGCCAGGACAGGGGCTATGGCTACACCTTC
CDR3 protein: CASSQDRGYGYTF
V gene: TRBV3-1/TRBV3-2
J gene: TRBJ1-2
clone size: few
D gene: TRBD1

CDR3 DNA: TGTGCCAGCTCACCCGGGACCTCTGGGGCCAACGTCCTGACTTTC
CDR3 protein: CASSPGTSGANVLTF
V gene: TRBV18
J gene: TRBJ2-6
clone size: .
D gene: .

CDR3 DNA: TGTGCCAGCTCTCCGGCCGCAGAGACCCAGTACTTC
CDR3 protein: CASSPAAETQYF
V gene: TRBV6-5
J gene: TRBJ2-5
clone size: .
D gene: .

CDR3 DNA: TGTGCCAGCAGCCAATACGGGACTAGCGGGAGTTTTGAGCAGTTCTTC
CDR3 protein: CASSQYGTSGSFEQFF
V gene: TRBV7-6
J gene: TRBJ2-1
clone size: .
D gene: TRBD2